This passage covers 20 T cell receptor beta chains from one sample sequenced in a study of cytomegalovirus exposure and HLA in healthy donors. PCR was performed using 60 Vbeta and 13 Jbeta primers. Method: immunoSEQ multiplex PCR; TCRdb's copy keeps in-frame clones and lacks some. The data hold approximately 120,000 clones, with roughly 74% observed a single time. The sample comprised PBMCs. The receptors were sampled from a middle-aged man in good health and CMV-seronegative.

V is TRBV4-3 and J is TRBJ2-3; D gene ambiguous. Germline-derived CDR1 and CDR2 are LGHNA and YSLEER. The V gene lost 2 bases and the J gene lost 6 bases, with 9 bases spanning the gap. This CDR3 contains 13 residues. The CDR3 bases are TGCGCCAGCAGCCAACGGAGTGGGGATACGCAGTATTTT. Translation: CASSQRSGDTQYF.

The V gene is TRBV19, the J gene TRBJ2-1; 7 nucleotides line up with TRBD1. Germline V gene sequence: CDR1 LNHDA, CDR2 SQIVND (reference sequence). The CDR3 has 15 amino acids. Germline trimming cut 3 bases from V and 3 bases from J; bases unmatched to any gene: 5. CDR3 loop: CASSIFQGDYNEQFF. Written as DNA, the CDR3 is TGTGCCAGTAGTATCTTCCAGGGGGACTACAATGAGCAGTTCTTC.

This rearrangement joins TRBV6-1 to TRBJ2-7; weak D call: TRBD2 (7 bases). CDR3 length: 12 amino acids. CDR1 is MNHNS, CDR2 SASEGT, per germline. The V end lost 5 bases, the J end lost 6 bases, and 11 bases lay between the germline ends. CDR3 nucleotides: TGTGCCAGCAGTAGGGGGGGCTCCGAGCAGTACTTC. Its protein is CASSRGGSEQYF.

This chain links TRBV9 with TRBJ2-7; 9 bases match TRBD1. V gave up 4 bases and J gave up 3 bases; unmatched junction bases: 8. The CDR3 has 15 amino acids. Germline CDR1 is SGDLS and CDR2 is YYNGEE. In nucleotides, the CDR3 is TGTGCCAGCAGCCCACGGGGACAGGGAGACTACGAGCAGTACTTC. Translating gives CASSPRGQGDYEQYF.

The rearrangement joins TRBV9 to TRBJ1-6, with 8 bases lining up with TRBD1. Germline trimming cut 3 bases from V and 5 bases from J; bases unmatched to any gene: 4. Germline CDR1 and CDR2: SGDLS and YYNGEE. The CDR3 consists of 15 residues. The CDR3 loop reads CASSGTGGNNSPLHF. The CDR3 DNA follows: TGTGCCAGCAGCGGTACAGGGGGTAATAATTCACCCCTCCACTTT.

With respect to this clone: A read error may produce the germline difference seen at one junction end. CDR3 in amino acids: CASSSTENSSLHF. Here the CDR3 DNA reads TGTGCCAGCAGTTCCACAGAGAATTCATCCCTCCACTTT. The chain is built from TRBV6-5 and TRBJ1-6; no clear D. The germline gives CDR1 MNHEY, CDR2 SVGAGI. The CDR3 covers 13 residues.

This chain connects TRBV6-5 to TRBJ1-1; no reliable D call. Trimming took off 6 bases at V and 0 bases at J, with 2 bases between the two ends. The CDR3 has 11 amino acids. Germline V gene sequence: CDR1 MNHEY, CDR2 SVGAGI. CDR3 region: CASSMNTEAFF. The CDR3 region has the DNA TGTGCCAGCAGCATGAACACTGAAGCTTTCTTT.

The chain has TRBV19 and TRBJ1-2; tentative D call: TRBD1 (5 bases). Germline V gives CDR1 LNHDA, CDR2 SQIVND (reference sequence). The CDR3 length is 14 residues. V gave up 7 bases and J gave up 6 bases, with 18 bases separating them. The CDR3 DNA reads TGTGCCAGTACCATCTGGGCAGGGCAGAATGGCTACACCTTC. Translation: CASTIWAGQNGYTF.

The chain joins TRBV5-6 to TRBJ1-2; perhaps TRBD1 as D (5 bases). V lost 0 bases to trimming and J lost 4 bases, with 13 bases between them. CDR3 size: 15 residues. Looked up from germline, CDR1 is SGHDT and CDR2 is YYEEEE. CDR3 region: CASSLGRGKSYGYTF. DNA for the CDR3: TGTGCCAGCAGCTTGGGTAGGGGCAAGAGCTATGGCTACACCTTC.

This clone came up a few times. This chain uses TRBV10-1 with TRBJ1-6; 7 nucleotides line up with TRBD1. The germline V gene encodes CDR1 WNHNN and CDR2 SYGVQD (reference sequence). This CDR3 has 17 residues. V shed 2 bases and J 6 bases; nucleotides not matched to a gene: 10. CDR3 DNA sequence: TGCGCCAGCAGTGAGAGGGGACAGCTAACAGTTAATTCACCCCTCCACTTT. This codes for CASSERGQLTVNSPLHF.

This rearrangement joins TRBV27 to TRBJ1-5; tentative D call: TRBD1 (5 bases). The V end lost 5 bases, the J end lost 4 bases, and 12 bases lay between the germline ends. CDR3 size: 14 residues. Germline V CDR1 and CDR2: MNHEY, SMNVEV (reference sequence). CDR3 sequence reads: CASSIGGGNQPQHF. CDR3 coding DNA: TGTGCCAGCAGTATTGGGGGGGGAAATCAGCCCCAGCATTTT.

This clone was detected a few times. J is TRBJ2-3 and V is TRBV6-7; D remains ambiguous. TRBV6-7 is given ORF status, its function remaining uncertain. Trimming took off 5 bases at V and 0 bases at J, with 15 bases between the two ends. The CDR3 consists of 16 residues. The CDR3 loop is CASSHPRYSSTDTQYF. The CDR3 region has the DNA TGTGCCAGCAGTCATCCGCGGTATTCGAGCACAGATACGCAGTATTTT.

This sequence joins TRBV19 and TRBJ1-2; D is uncertain. V dropped 7 bases and J dropped 6 bases, with 12 bases sitting between them. The CDR3 sequence is 12 residues long. Looked up from germline, CDR1 is LNHDA and CDR2 is SQIVND (reference sequence). This CDR3 reads CASNSAVNGYTF. The CDR3 DNA reads as TGTGCCAGTAACTCTGCGGTCAATGGCTACACCTTC.

In the case of this clone: One end of the junction is discordant with germline, which a read error may explain. The gene calls are TRBV4-1 and TRBJ2-1; maybe TRBD1 (6 bases). The CDR3 totals 13 residues. Germline V gene lookup returns CDR1 MGHRA and CDR2 YSYEKL. CDR3 in amino acids: CASSQDPGEEEVF. CDR3 DNA sequence: TGCGCCAGCAGCCAAGACCCAGGGGAAGAGGAAGTCTTC.

This clone was seen a handful of times. V usage is TRBV7-9 and J usage is TRBJ2-7; D gene unclear. The CDR3 spans 14 residues. V lost 5 bases and J lost 0, with 11 bases in between. Germline V gives CDR1 SEHNR, CDR2 FQNEAQ (reference sequence). In nucleotides, the CDR3 is TGTGCCAGCAGCCCACCAGGCAACTCCTACGAGCAGTACTTC. Translating gives CASSPPGNSYEQYF.

The J gene is TRBJ1-5, the V gene TRBV7-2; D is unresolved. Germline V gene lookup returns CDR1 SGHTA and CDR2 FQGNSA. V was trimmed by 1 base and J by 15 bases, leaving 19 bases between them. This CDR3 is 14 amino acids long. The CDR3 DNA follows: TGTACCAGCAGCTTAGTTCTCTATGGCGGATTAGGGCATTTT. Residues: CTSSLVLYGGLGHF.

In this sample, this clone turned up once. The CDR3 DNA reads TGCGCCAGCAGCCAAGGGACAGACAGAATAGCCGGGGAGCTGTTTTTT. Translating it yields CASSQGTDRIAGELFF. The chain links TRBV4-3 to TRBJ2-2; weak D call: TRBD1 (6 bases). The CDR3 contains 16 residues. Germline values: CDR1 LGHNA, CDR2 YSLEER. V was pared by 1 base and J by 6 bases, with 15 bases between.

Written as DNA, the CDR3 is TGTGCCAGCTCACGGGGGGTTGGCGAAGATGAAGCTTTCTTT. Its translation: CASSRGVGEDEAFF. The J gene is TRBJ1-1, the V gene TRBV18, with a weak D call TRBD1 (5 bases). V was pared by 4 bases and J by 7 bases, with 16 bases between. CDR3 length equals 14 residues. CDR1 and CDR2 (germline): KGHSH, LQKENI.

DNA of the CDR3: TGTGCCAGCAGGGTCGACAGGGCCAGCTACGAGCAGTACTTC. It is translated as CASRVDRASYEQYF. The rearrangement joins TRBV5-4 to TRBJ2-7; 7 positions match TRBD1. Unmatched junction bases numbered 8, after V lost 5 bases and J lost 3 bases. The CDR3 runs to 14 residues. The germline V gene has CDR1 SGHNT and CDR2 YYREEE (reference sequence).

This clone was counted a few times. The chain joins TRBV2 to TRBJ1-2; D uncertain. Germline CDR1 SNHLY, CDR2 FYNNEI. Trimming removed 8 bases at V and 4 bases at J, with 20 bases between. The CDR3 length is 15 residues. The CDR3 reads CASSTELKLSYGYTF. The CDR3 nucleotides read TGTGCCAGCTCCACGGAGTTAAAATTGAGCTATGGCTACACCTTC. Full variable domain (outside the CDR3, taken from reference TRBV2 and TRBJ1-2): EPEVTQTPSHQVTQMGQEVILRCVPISNHLYFYWYRQILGQKVEFLVSFYNNEISEKSEIFDDQFSVERPDGSNFTLKIRSTKLEDSAMYFCASSTELKLSYGYTFGSGTRLTVV.